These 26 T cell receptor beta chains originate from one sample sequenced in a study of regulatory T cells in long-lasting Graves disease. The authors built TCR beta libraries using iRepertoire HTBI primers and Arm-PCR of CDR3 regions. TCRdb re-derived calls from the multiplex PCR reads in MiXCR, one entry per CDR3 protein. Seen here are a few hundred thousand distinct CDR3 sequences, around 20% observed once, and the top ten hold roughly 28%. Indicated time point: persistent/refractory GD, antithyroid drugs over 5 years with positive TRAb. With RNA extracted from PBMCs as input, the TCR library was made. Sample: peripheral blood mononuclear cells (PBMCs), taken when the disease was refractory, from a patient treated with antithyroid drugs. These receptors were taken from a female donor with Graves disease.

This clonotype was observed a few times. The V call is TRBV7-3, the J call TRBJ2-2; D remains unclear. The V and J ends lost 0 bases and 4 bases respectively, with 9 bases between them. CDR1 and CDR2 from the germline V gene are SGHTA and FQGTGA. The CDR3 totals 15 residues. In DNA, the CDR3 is TGTGCCAGCAGCTTAACGCCAGAAATCACCGGGGAGCTGTTTTTT. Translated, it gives CASSLTPEITGELFF.

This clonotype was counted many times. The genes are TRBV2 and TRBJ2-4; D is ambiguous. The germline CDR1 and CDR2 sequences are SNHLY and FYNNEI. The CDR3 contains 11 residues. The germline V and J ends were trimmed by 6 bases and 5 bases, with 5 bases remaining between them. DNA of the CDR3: TGTGCCAGCAGCGGACAAAACATTCAGTACTTC. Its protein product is CASSGQNIQYF.

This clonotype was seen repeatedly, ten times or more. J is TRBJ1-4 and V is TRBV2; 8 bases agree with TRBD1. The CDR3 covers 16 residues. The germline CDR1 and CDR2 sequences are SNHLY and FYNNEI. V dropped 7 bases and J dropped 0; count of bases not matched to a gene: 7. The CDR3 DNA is TGTGCCAGCAATATCGGACAGGGCACAACTAATGAAAAACTGTTTTTT. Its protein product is CASNIGQGTTNEKLFF.

The CDR3 bases are TGTGCCAGTACAGGGGGCGACCGGGGCACTGAAGCTTTCTTT. Protein product: CASTGGDRGTEAFF. This chain links TRBV5-4 with TRBJ1-1, with 9 positions matching TRBD1. This CDR3 is 14 amino acids long. V was pared by 8 bases and J by 4 bases, with 9 bases of the junction left unmatched. Germline V gene sequence: CDR1 SGHNT, CDR2 YYREEE (reference sequence).

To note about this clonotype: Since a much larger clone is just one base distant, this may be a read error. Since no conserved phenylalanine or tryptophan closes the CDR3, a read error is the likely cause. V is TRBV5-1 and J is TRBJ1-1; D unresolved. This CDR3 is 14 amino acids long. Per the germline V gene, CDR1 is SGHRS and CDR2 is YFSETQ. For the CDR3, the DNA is TGTGCCAGCAGCTTCCTTTACGGGAACACTGAAGCTTTCTCT. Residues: CASSFLYGNTEAFS.

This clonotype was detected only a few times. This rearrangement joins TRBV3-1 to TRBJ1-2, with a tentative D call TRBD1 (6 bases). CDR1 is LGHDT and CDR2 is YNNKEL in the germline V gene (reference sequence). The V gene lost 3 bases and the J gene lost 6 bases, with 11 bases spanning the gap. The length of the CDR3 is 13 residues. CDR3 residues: CASSHHPGDGYTF. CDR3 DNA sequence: TGTGCCAGCAGCCACCATCCAGGGGATGGCTACACCTTC.

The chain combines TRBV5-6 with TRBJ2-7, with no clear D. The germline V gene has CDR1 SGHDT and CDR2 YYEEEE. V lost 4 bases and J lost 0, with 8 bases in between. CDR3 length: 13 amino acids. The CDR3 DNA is TGTGCCAGCAGCGGCTCACCCTCCTACGAGCAGTACTTC. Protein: CASSGSPSYEQYF.

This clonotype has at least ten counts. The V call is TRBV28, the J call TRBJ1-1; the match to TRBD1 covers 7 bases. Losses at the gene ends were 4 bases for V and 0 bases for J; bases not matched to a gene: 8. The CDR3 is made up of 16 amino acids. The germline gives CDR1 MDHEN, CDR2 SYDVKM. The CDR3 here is CASSSRQGSLNTEAFF. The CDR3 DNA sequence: TGTGCCAGCAGTTCCCGACAGGGAAGTTTGAACACTGAAGCTTTCTTT. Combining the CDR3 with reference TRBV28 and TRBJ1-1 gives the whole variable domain DVKVTQSSRYLVKRTGEKVFLECVQDMDHENMFWYRQDPGLGLRLIYFSYDVKMKEKGDIPEGYSVSREKKERFSLILESASTNQTSMYLCASSSRQGSLNTEAFFGQGTRLTVV.

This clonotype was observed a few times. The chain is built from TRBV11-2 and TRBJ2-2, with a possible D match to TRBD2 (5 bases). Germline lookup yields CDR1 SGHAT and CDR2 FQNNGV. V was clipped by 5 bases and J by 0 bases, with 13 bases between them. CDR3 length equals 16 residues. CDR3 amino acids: CASSPGRGTNTGELFF. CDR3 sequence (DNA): TGTGCCAGCAGCCCGGGCCGGGGAACGAACACCGGGGAGCTGTTTTTT.

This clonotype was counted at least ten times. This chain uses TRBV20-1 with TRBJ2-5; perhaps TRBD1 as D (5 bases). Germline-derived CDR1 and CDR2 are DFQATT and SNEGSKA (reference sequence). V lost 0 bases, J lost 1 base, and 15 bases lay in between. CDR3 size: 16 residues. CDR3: CSARDLNDRRQETQYF. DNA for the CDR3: TGCAGTGCTAGAGATTTGAACGACAGACGCCAAGAGACCCAGTACTTC.

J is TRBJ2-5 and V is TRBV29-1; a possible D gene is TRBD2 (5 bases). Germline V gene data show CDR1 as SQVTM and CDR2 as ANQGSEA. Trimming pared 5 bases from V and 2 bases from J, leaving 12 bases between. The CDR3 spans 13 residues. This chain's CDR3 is CSVSLSGQETQYF. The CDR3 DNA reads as TGCAGCGTTTCACTTTCGGGGCAAGAGACCCAGTACTTC.

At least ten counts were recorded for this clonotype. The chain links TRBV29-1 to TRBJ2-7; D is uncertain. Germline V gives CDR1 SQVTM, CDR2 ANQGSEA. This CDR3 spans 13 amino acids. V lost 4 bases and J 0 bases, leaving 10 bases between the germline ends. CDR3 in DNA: TGCAGCGTTGGGCGGATTAACTCCTACGAGCAGTACTTC. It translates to CSVGRINSYEQYF.

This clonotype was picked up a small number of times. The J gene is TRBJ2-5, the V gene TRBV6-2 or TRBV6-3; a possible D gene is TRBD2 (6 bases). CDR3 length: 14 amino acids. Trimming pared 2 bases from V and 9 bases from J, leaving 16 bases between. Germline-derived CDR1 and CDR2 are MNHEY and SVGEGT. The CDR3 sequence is CASSYQADGGAQYF. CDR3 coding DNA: TGTGCCAGCAGTTACCAGGCCGACGGAGGGGCCCAGTACTTC.

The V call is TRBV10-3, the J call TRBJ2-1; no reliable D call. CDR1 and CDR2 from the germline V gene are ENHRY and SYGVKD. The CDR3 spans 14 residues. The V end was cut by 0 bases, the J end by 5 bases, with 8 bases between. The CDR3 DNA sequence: TGTGCCATCAGTGAGTCTACTGTGAACAATGAGCAGTTCTTC. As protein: CAISESTVNNEQFF.

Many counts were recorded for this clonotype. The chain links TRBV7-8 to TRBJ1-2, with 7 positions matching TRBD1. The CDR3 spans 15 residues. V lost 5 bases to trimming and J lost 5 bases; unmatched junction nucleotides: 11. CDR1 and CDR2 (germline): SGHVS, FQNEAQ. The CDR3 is CASSPGTALLYGYTF. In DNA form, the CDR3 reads TGTGCCAGCAGCCCCGGGACAGCCCTCCTTTATGGCTACACCTTC.

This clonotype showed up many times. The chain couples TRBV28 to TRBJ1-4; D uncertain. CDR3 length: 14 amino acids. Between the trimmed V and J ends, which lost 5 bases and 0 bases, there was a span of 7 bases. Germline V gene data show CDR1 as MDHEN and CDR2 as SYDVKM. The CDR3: CASSRPTTNEKLFF. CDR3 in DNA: TGTGCCAGCAGTCGACCGACAACTAATGAAAAACTGTTTTTT.

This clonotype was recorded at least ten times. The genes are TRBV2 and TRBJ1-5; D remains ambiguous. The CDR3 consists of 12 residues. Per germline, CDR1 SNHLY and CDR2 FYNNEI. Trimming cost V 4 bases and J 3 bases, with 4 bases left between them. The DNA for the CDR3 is TGTGCCAGCAGTGCGGACAATCAGCCCCAGCATTTT. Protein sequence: CASSADNQPQHF. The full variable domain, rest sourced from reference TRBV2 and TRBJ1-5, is EPEVTQTPSHQVTQMGQEVILRCVPISNHLYFYWYRQILGQKVEFLVSFYNNEISEKSEIFDDQFSVERPDGSNFTLKIRSTKLEDSAMYFCASSADNQPQHFGDGTRLSIL.

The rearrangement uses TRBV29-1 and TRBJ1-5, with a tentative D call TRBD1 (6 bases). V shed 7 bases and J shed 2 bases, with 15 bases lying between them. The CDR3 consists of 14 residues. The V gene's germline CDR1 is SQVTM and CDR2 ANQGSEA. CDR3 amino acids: CSATQGWGNQPQHF. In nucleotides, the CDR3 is TGCAGCGCTACACAGGGTTGGGGCAATCAGCCCCAGCATTTT.

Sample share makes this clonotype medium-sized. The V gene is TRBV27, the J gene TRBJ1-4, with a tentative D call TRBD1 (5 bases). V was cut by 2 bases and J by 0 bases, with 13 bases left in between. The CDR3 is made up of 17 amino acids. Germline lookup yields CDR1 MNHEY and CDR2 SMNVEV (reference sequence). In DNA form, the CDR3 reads TGTGCCAGCAGTTTAAGCCGCGGGACGGCAACTAATGAAAAACTGTTTTTT. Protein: CASSLSRGTATNEKLFF.

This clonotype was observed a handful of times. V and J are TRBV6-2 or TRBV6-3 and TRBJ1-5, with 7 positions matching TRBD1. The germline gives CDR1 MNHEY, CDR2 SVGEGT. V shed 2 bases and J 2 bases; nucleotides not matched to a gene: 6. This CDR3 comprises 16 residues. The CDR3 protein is CASSYLRTGGNQPQHF. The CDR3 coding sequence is TGTGCCAGCAGTTACCTCCGGACAGGAGGCAATCAGCCCCAGCATTTT.

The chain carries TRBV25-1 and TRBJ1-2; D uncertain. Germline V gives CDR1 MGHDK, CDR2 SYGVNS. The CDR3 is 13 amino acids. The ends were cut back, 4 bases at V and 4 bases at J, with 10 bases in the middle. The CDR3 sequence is CASSGSRLYGYTF. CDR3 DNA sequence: TGTGCCAGCAGTGGGAGCCGCCTCTATGGCTACACCTTC.

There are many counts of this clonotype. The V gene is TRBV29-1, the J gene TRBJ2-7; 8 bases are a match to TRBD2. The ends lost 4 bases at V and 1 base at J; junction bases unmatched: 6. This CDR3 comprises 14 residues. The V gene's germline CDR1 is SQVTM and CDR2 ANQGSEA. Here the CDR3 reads CSVVSGSRSYEQYF. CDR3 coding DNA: TGCAGCGTTGTCAGCGGGAGCAGATCCTACGAGCAGTACTTC.

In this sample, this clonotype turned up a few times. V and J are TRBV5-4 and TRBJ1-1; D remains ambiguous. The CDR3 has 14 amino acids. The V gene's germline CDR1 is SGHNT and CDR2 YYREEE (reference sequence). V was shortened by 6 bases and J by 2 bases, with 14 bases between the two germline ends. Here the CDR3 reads CASTLMPPNTEAFF. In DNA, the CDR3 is TGTGCCAGCACCTTAATGCCGCCAAACACTGAAGCTTTCTTT.

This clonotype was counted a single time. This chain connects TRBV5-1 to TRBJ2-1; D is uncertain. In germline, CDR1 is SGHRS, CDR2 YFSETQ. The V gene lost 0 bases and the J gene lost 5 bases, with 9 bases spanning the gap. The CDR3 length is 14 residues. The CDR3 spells CASSLAFNNNEQFF. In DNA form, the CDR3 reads TGCGCCAGCAGCTTGGCCTTCAACAACAATGAGCAGTTCTTC.

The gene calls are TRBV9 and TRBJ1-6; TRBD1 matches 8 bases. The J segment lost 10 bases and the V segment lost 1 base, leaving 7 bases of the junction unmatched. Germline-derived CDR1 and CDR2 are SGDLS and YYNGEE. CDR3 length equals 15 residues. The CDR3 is CASSVMDRDLSPLHF. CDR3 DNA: TGTGCCAGCAGCGTAATGGACAGGGACTTATCACCCCTCCACTTT.

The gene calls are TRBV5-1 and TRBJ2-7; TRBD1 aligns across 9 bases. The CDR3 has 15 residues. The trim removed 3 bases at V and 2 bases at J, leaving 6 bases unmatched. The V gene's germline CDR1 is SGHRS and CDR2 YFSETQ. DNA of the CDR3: TGCGCCAGCAGCTCGGGACAGGGTGTCACCTACGAGCAGTACTTC. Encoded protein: CASSSGQGVTYEQYF. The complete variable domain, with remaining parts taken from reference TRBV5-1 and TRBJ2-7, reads KAGVTQTPRYLIKTRGQQVTLSCSPISGHRSVSWYQQTPGQGLQFLFEYFSETQRNKGNFPGRFSGRQFSNSRSEMNVSTLELGDSALYLCASSSGQGVTYEQYFGPGTRLTVT.